The entry that follows covers one TCR beta chain sequence. As yet, its antigen is unknown. The germline CDR1 and CDR2 sequences are LGHNT and FRNRAP. Trimming cost V 1 base and J 5 bases, with 12 bases left between them. The CDR3 length is 14 residues. The entry originates in a study of T cell responses to AZD1222 COVID-19 vaccine. Clones were read by immunoSEQ multiplex PCR, and TCRdb kept only the in-frame ones, dropping some. The sample shows 85,000 to 100,000 clones, 70% to 90% of them seen only once. Study-wide results and caveats: Only after the peak T cell response were repertoires sampled. White British ancestry dominated among donors, who included more females, and clonal diversity was possibly underestimated. Regions left unmutated in variants are reportedly the target of nearly half of spike-specific TCRs.

The sequencing here drew on peripheral blood, taken on day 0 of AZD1222 vaccination. The receptor was isolated from an adult in good health. V gene TRBV12-5 combines with J gene TRBJ2-7; D tentatively reads TRBD1 or TRBD2 (5 bases each). CDR3 sequence reads: CASGLGDGKNEQYF. CDR3 bases: TGTGCTAGTGGTTTGGGGGACGGGAAGAACGAGCAGTACTTC.